This T cell receptor (beta chain) was retrieved from a study of shared clonotypes between healthy human individuals. Concerning this clone: Its target is unknown.

Germline V lookup: CDR1 SGHAT, CDR2 FQNNGV. This CDR3 is built from 15 residues. V lost 6 bases and J lost 7; bases outside the gene matches: 9. Regarding the study as a whole: Blood was the only sampled material, and tissue repertoires likely differ. Rarefaction revealed incomplete sorted-subset sequencing despite large depth.

Per the original data handling: There were no quality scores in the junction-only immunoSEQ sequences, so filtering differed. Measured with immunoSEQ multiplex PCR; TCRdb has only the in-frame clones, and not every one. The V and J calls and clone size were taken over from that table, and D and trimming were inferred from the DNA. This sample carries millions of clones, approximately 93% of them seen once, and the ten largest clones take 0.39%. This rearrangement joins TRBV11-2 to TRBJ2-7; 13 bases line up with TRBD2. The TCR originated in a man between 18 and 35 years old in good health. Some clones in this sample may be carry-over from other donors' samples. The source material was naive CD4+ T cells from PBMCs. The subset denotes: CD45RA+ positively selected. CDR3 residues: CASRPLAGGLKEQYF. CDR3 nucleotides: TGTGCCAGCAGGCCACTAGCGGGAGGGCTTAAAGAGCAGTACTTC.